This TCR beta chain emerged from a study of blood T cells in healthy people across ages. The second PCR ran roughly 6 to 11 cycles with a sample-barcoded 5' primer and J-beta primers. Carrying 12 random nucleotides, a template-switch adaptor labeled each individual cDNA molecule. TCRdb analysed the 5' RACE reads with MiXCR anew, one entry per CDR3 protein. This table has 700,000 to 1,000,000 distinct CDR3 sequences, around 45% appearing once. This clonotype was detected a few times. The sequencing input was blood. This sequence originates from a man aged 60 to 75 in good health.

CDR3 coding DNA: TGTGCCAGCAAAGCACTAGAGGGTTGGATTGAGCAGTTCTTC. The encoded protein is CASKALEGWIEQFF. The chain uses TRBV6-2 or TRBV6-3 and TRBJ2-1; perhaps TRBD2 as D (5 bases). V was shortened by 7 bases and J by 9 bases, with 19 bases between the two germline ends. Germline V lookup: CDR1 MNHEY, CDR2 SVGEGT. The CDR3 has 14 amino acids.